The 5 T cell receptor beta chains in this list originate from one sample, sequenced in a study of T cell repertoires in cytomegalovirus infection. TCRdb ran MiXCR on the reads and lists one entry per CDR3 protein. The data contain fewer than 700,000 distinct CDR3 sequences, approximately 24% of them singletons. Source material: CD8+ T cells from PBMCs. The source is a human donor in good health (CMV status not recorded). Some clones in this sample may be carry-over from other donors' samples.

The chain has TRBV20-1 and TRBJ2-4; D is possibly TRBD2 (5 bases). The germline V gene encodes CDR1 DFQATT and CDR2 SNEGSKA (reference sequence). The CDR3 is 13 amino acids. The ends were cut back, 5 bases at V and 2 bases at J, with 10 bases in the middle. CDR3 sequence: CSAEKDSKNIQYF. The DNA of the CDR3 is TGCAGTGCTGAGAAGGACTCCAAAAACATTCAGTACTTC.

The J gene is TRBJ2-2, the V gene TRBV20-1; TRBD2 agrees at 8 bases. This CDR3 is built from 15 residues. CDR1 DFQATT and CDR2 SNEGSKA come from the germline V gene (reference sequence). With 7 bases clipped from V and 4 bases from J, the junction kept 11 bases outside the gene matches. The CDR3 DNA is TGCAGTGTCAGTCGTAGCGGGGATCGCACCGGGGAGCTGTTTTTT. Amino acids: CSVSRSGDRTGELFF.

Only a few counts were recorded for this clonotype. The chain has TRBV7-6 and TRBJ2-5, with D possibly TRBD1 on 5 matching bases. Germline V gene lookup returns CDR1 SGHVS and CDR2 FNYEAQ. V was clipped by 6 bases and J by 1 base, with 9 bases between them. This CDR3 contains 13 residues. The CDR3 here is CASSGHPQETQYF. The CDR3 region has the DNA TGTGCCAGCAGTGGACACCCCCAAGAGACCCAGTACTTC.

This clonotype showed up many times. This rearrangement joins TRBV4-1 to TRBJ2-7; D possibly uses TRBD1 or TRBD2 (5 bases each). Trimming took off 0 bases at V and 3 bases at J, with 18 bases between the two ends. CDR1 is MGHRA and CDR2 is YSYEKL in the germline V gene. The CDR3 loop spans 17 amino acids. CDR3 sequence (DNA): TGCGCCAGCAGCCAAGAAGTGGACCCGGGACCAAACTACGAGCAGTACTTC. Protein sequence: CASSQEVDPGPNYEQYF.

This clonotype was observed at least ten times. CDR3 bases: TGTGCCAGCAGCTTACCCTCCTCGGGACAGGGGGCAAGTGGCTACACCTTC. It encodes CASSLPSSGQGASGYTF. J is TRBJ1-2 and V is TRBV7-2, with TRBD1 identical over 12 bases. CDR1 SGHTA and CDR2 FQGNSA come from the germline V gene. This CDR3 is 17 amino acids long. V trimming: 2 bases; J trimming: 7 bases; junction bases outside the gene matches: 11.